These T cell receptor beta chains were read from a single sample in a study of OX40 agonist ivuxolimab in advanced cancers. Sequencing used immunoSEQ multiplex PCR; TCRdb keeps in-frame clones, though not all of them. The sample consists of 65,000 to 90,000 clones, 88% of them appearing once. The input for sequencing was CD4+ or CD8+ T cells sorted from blood, taken in a trial of the OX40 agonist ivuxolimab. These receptors were taken from an adult with an advanced solid tumor such as melanoma, head and neck, liver or kidney cancer. Both conserved end residues are part of each CDR3. The D gene is left open where the match is weak. The size field is filled for only some rows; it gives once, few, many or a size class.

clone_size j_call d_call v_call cdr3_aa cdr3_nt
. TRBJ2-1 TRBD2 TRBV5-4 CASSLVGAGGYNEQFF TGTGCCAGCAGCTTGGTGGGAGCGGGAGGCTACAATGAGCAGTTCTTC
. TRBJ2-1 TRBD2 TRBV7-6 CASSSAGTSANEQFF TGTGCCAGCAGTTCCGCCGGGACTAGCGCAAATGAGCAGTTCTTC
. TRBJ1-5 . TRBV19 CASSISSISDQPQHF TGTGCCAGTAGTATATCTTCCATCAGCGATCAGCCCCAGCATTTT
. TRBJ2-2 . TRBV11-3 CASSGGVVTGELFF TGTGCCAGCAGCGGAGGGGTTGTTACCGGGGAGCTGTTTTTT
. TRBJ1-2 . TRBV9 CASSANTGFGGYTF TGTGCCAGCAGCGCAAATACAGGGTTCGGGGGCTACACCTTC
. TRBJ1-2 TRBD1 TRBV6-5 CASREGQGGYGYTF TGTGCCAGCAGAGAGGGACAGGGAGGCTATGGCTACACCTTC
. TRBJ2-7 . TRBV7-9 CASSLAGRGSYEQYF TGTGCCAGCAGCTTAGCGGGACGGGGTTCCTACGAGCAGTACTTC
. TRBJ1-3 . TRBV4-1 CASSLEGYAGNTIYF TGCGCCAGCTCTCTGGAAGGTTACGCTGGAAACACCATATATTTT
once TRBJ2-1 TRBD1 TRBV19 CASSPRTGSSYNEQFF TGTGCCAGTAGTCCACGGACAGGGAGCTCCTACAATGAGCAGTTCTTC
. TRBJ2-1 TRBD2 TRBV14 CASSLRTSGSEGGQFF TGTGCCAGCAGCCTCCGGACTAGCGGGAGCGAGGGTGGGCAGTTCTTC
. TRBJ2-1 . TRBV19 CASSTRGVGEQFF TGTGCCAGTAGTACCAGGGGAGTGGGTGAGCAGTTCTTC
. TRBJ2-3 TRBD1 TRBV5-1 CASGQGLTDTQYF TGCGCCAGCGGACAGGGGCTTACAGATACGCAGTATTTT
. TRBJ1-3 . TRBV9 CASSVGNTIYF TGTGCCAGCAGCGTGGGAAACACCATATATTTT
. TRBJ2-5 TRBD1 TRBV7-2 CASSLFGTVKETQYF TGTGCCAGCAGCTTATTCGGGACAGTTAAAGAGACCCAGTACTTC
. TRBJ2-6 . TRBV28 CASSPNPGTGANVLTF TGTGCCAGCAGCCCAAACCCAGGGACTGGGGCCAACGTCCTGACTTTC
. TRBJ2-5 . TRBV5-1 CASSFTTGQETQYF TGCGCCAGCAGCTTTACCACGGGGCAAGAGACCCAGTACTTC
once TRBJ1-4 . TRBV25-1 CASSEFSGSAGEKLFF TGTGCCAGCAGTGAATTTAGCGGATCGGCGGGGGAAAAACTGTTTTTT
. TRBJ2-5 . TRBV15 CATSRRPGETQYF TGTGCCACCAGCAGGAGACCGGGGGAGACCCAGTACTTC